Given below is one T cell receptor (beta chain) in context. Its antigen remains unknown. The germline CDR1 and CDR2 sequences are PRHDT and FYEKMQ (reference sequence). V lost 5 bases to trimming and J lost 7 bases, with 18 bases between them. This CDR3 has 15 amino acids. TCR beta libraries were made by quantitative 5'-RACE with molecular barcodes. TCRdb reanalysed the 5' RACE reads using MiXCR and keeps one entry per CDR3 protein. Of around 300,000 distinct CDR3 sequences in the sample, about 14% were seen once. These data belong to a study of CD8 T cells in ankylosing spondylitis. Study-level results: A motif in TCR beta, a set of roughly eight highly homologous variants, appeared characteristic of ankylosing spondylitis blood.

The sequence derives from a male donor with ankylosing spondylitis or in good health (not recorded which). Sequences were obtained from blood, either unsorted or a sorted T cell fraction (not recorded which). The chain couples TRBV13 to TRBJ2-1; D call uncertain. In DNA form, the CDR3 reads TGTGCCAGCAGCATTAGTCCGGGCCCTAGGAATGAGCAGTTCTTC. Amino acid sequence: CASSISPGPRNEQFF. Together with reference TRBV13 and TRBJ2-1, the CDR3 gives the full variable domain: AAGVIQSPRHLIKEKRETATLKCYPIPRHDTVYWYQQGPGQDPQFLISFYEKMQSDKGSIPDRFSAQQFSDYHSELNMSSLELGDSALYFCASSISPGPRNEQFFGPGTRLTVL.